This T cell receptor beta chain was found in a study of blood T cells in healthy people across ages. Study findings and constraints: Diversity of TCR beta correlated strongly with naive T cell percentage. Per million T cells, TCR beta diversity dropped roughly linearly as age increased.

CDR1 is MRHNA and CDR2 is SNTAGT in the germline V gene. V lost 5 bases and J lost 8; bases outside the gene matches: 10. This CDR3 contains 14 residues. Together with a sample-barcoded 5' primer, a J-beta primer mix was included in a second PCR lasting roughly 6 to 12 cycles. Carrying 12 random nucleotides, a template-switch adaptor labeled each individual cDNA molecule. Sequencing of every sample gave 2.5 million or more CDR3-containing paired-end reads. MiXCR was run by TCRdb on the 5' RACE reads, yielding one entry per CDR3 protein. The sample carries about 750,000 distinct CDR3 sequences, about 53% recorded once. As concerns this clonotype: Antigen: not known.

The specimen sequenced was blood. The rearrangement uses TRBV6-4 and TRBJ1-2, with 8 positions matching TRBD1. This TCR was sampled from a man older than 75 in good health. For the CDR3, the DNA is TGTGCCAGCAGTCGCACAGGGGGGACGGACGGCTACACCTTC. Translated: CASSRTGGTDGYTF.